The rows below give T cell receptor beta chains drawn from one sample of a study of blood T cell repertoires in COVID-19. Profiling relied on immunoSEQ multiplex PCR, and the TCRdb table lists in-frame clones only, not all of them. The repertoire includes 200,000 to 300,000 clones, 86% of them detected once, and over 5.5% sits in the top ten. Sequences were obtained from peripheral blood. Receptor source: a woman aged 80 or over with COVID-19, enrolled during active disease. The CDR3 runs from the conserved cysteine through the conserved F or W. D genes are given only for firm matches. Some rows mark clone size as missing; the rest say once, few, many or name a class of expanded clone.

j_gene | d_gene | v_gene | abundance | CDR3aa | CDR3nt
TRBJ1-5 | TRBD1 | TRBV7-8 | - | CASSRDRYQPQHF | TGTGCCAGCAGCCGGGACAGATATCAGCCCCAGCATTTT
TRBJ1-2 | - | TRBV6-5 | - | CASSRRGGSDYGYTF | TGTGCCAGCAGTCGGCGGGGAGGGAGCGACTATGGCTACACCTTC
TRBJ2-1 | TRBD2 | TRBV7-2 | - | CASRIAGGSYNEQFF | TGTGCCAGCAGGATAGCGGGGGGCTCCTACAATGAGCAGTTCTTC
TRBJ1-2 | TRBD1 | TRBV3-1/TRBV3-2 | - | CASSQDRPTGNGYTF | TGTGCCAGCAGCCAAGATCGCCCGACAGGGAATGGCTACACCTTC
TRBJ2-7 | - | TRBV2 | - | CASSEGRGAVDEQYF | TGTGCCAGCAGTGAAGGACGGGGGGCGGTAGACGAGCAGTACTTC
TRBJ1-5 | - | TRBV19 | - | CASSISGNNQPQHF | TGTGCCAGTAGTATATCAGGGAACAATCAGCCCCAGCATTTT
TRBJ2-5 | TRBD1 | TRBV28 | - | CATYPRGRETQYF | TGTGCCACATATCCCAGGGGGAGAGAGACCCAGTACTTC
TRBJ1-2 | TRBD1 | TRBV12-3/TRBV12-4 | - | CASRGTGDYGYTF | TGTGCCAGCAGGGGGACAGGGGACTATGGCTACACCTTC
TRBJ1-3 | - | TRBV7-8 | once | CASSSQISGNTIYF | TGTGCCAGCAGCTCCCAGATCTCTGGAAACACCATATATTTT
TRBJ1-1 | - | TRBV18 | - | CASSLQGGSKSSTEAFF | TGTGCCAGCTCACTTCAAGGGGGTTCGAAGTCCAGCACTGAAGCTTTCTTT
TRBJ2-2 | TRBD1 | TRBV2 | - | CASGRRGQGGELFF | TGTGCCAGCGGGCGCAGGGGGCAGGGCGGGGAGCTGTTTTTT
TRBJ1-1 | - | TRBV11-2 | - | CASSLWGVEAFF | TGTGCCAGCAGCTTATGGGGGGTGGAAGCTTTCTTT
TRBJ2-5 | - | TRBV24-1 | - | CATSDLRTEETQYF | TGTGCCACCAGTGATTTGAGGACAGAAGAGACCCAGTACTTC
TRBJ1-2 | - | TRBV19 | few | CASTTRQVNYGYTF | TGTGCCAGCACGACCCGACAGGTGAACTATGGCTACACCTTC
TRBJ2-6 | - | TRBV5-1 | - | CASRTEVGANVLTF | TGCGCCAGCAGAACTGAAGTTGGGGCCAACGTCCTGACTTTC
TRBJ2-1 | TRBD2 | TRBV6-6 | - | CASSYFRGDYNEQFF | TGTGCCAGCAGTTACTTCCGGGGGGATTACAATGAGCAGTTCTTC
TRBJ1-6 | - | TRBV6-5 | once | CASRAQGLNSPLHF | TGTGCCAGCAGGGCCCAGGGACTTAATTCACCCCTCCACTTT
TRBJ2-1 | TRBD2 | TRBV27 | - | CASTSGTSDPNEQFF | TGTGCCAGCACTTCCGGGACTAGCGACCCCAATGAGCAGTTCTTC
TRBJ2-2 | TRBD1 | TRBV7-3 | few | CASSFQGAIGTGELFF | TGTGCCAGCAGCTTCCAGGGGGCTATAGGCACCGGGGAGCTGTTTTTT
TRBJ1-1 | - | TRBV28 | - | CASSLELLNEAFF | TGTGCCAGCAGTTTGGAGTTATTGAATGAAGCTTTCTTT
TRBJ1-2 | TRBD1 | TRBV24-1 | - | CATRESGGNYGYTF | TGTGCCACCAGAGAGTCAGGGGGAAACTATGGCTACACCTTC
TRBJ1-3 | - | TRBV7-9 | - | CASSLGQVGNTIYF | TGTGCCAGCAGCTTAGGACAGGTTGGAAACACCATATATTTT
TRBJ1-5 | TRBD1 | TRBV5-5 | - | CASSLLQGTSNQPQHF | TGTGCCAGCAGCCTGCTACAGGGGACCAGCAATCAGCCCCAGCATTTT
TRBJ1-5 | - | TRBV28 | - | CASTGRKGPQHF | TGTGCCAGCACCGGGAGGAAGGGGCCCCAGCATTTT
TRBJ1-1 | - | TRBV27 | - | CASRRGNTEAFF | TGTGCCAGCAGAAGGGGGAACACTGAAGCTTTCTTT
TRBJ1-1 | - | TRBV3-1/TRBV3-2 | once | CASSPNRPNTEAFF | TGTGCCAGCAGCCCGAACAGACCCAACACTGAAGCTTTCTTT
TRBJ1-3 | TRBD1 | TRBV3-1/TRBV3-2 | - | CASSQDPRGRGKGNTIYF | TGTGCCAGCAGCCAAGACCCCAGGGGCAGGGGGAAAGGAAACACCATATATTTT
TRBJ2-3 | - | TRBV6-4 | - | CASSAQGDTQYF | TGTGCCAGCAGTGCCCAGGGAGATACGCAGTATTTT
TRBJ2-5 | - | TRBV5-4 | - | CASSSPGGGETQYF | TGTGCCAGCAGCTCCCCCGGGGGAGGCGAGACCCAGTACTTC
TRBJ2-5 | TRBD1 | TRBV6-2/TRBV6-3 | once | CASSFPRRGIVIGETQYF | TGTGCCAGCAGCTTCCCTCGCAGGGGGATCGTTATCGGAGAGACCCAGTACTTC
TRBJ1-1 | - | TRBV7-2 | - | CASSPTGQLNTEAFF | TGTGCCAGCAGCCCAACGGGACAATTGAACACTGAAGCTTTCTTT
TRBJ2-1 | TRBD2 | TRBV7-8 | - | CASSLQGGGEQFF | TGTGCCAGCAGCTTACAGGGCGGGGGTGAGCAGTTCTTC
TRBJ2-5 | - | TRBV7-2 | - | CASSSSFREETQYF | TGTGCCAGCAGCTCATCTTTCAGGGAAGAGACCCAGTACTTC
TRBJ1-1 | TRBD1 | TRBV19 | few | CASSTQDRGNTEAFF | TGTGCCAGTAGCACCCAGGACAGGGGCAACACTGAAGCTTTCTTT
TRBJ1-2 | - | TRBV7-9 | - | CASRQGHNYGYTF | TGTGCCAGCAGACAGGGTCATAACTATGGCTACACCTTC
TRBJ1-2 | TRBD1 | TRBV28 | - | CASRTGDVHGYTF | TGTGCCAGCAGAACAGGGGATGTACATGGCTACACCTTC
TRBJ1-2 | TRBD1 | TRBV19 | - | CASSPLDRAHGYTF | TGTGCCAGTAGTCCCCTGGACAGGGCTCATGGCTACACCTTC
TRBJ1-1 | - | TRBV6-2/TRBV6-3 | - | CASSYSNQGPEAFF | TGTGCCAGCAGTTACTCGAATCAGGGCCCTGAAGCTTTCTTT
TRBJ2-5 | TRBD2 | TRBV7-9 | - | CASSLSLAGGPQYF | TGTGCCAGCAGCCTCTCGCTAGCGGGGGGGCCCCAGTACTTC
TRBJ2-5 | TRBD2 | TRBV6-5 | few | CASRGTSQETQYF | TGTGCCAGCAGAGGGACTAGCCAAGAGACCCAGTACTTC
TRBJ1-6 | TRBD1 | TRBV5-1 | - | CASSLTGQDNSPLHF | TGCGCCAGCAGCTTGACGGGACAGGATAACTCACCCCTCCACTTT
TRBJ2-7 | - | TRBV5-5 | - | CASSFQGSYEQYF | TGTGCCAGCAGCTTCCAGGGATCCTACGAGCAGTACTTC
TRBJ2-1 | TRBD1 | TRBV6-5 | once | CASRQQGSDEQFF | TGTGCCAGCAGACAACAGGGGAGCGATGAGCAGTTCTTC
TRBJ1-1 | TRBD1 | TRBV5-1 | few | CASSLEAAGGMGTEAFF | TGCGCCAGCAGCTTGGAGGCGGCAGGGGGCATGGGCACTGAAGCTTTCTTT
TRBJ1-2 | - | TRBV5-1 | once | CASTIDRSYGYTF | TGCGCCAGCACCATAGACAGATCATATGGCTACACCTTC
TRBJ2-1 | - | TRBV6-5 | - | CASSYSGGGGEQFF | TGTGCCAGCAGTTACTCTGGGGGAGGGGGTGAGCAGTTCTTC
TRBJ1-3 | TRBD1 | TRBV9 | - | CASSEGQNSGNTIYF | TGTGCCAGCAGCGAGGGACAGAACTCTGGAAACACCATATATTTT
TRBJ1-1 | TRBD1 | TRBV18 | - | CASSPLGQGIFTEAFF | TGTGCCAGCTCACCACTAGGACAGGGAATTTTCACTGAAGCTTTCTTT
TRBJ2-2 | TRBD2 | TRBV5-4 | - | CASSFYSGGLAGELFF | TGTGCCAGCAGCTTTTACTCGGGGGGGCTTGCCGGGGAGCTGTTTTTT
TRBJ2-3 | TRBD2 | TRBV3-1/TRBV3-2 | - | CASSRGTSGGPKTDTQYF | TGTGCCAGCAGCCGTGGGACTAGCGGGGGGCCGAAGACAGATACGCAGTATTTT
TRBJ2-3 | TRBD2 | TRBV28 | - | CASSLQSGGRDTQYF | TGTGCCAGCAGTTTACAAAGCGGGGGAAGGGATACGCAGTATTTT
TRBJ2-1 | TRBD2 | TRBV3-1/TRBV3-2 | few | CASSQAILAGGPHEQFF | TGTGCCAGCAGCCAGGCAATACTAGCGGGGGGGCCCCATGAGCAGTTCTTC